This T cell receptor beta chain was sequenced during a study of blood T cell repertoires in COVID-19. Whole-study context: PBMCs, B-cell-depleted T cells, or T cells were the source of the cDNA or gDNA that made up the material.

The CDR3 has 16 residues. Profiling relied on immunoSEQ multiplex PCR, and the TCRdb table lists in-frame clones only, not all of them. This table has approximately 200,000 clones, approximately 90% appearing once. The rearrangement joins TRBV12-1 to TRBJ1-1; the table assigns TRBD1, which was not confirmed against the DNA. TRBV12-1 is recorded as a pseudogene. Material: PBMCs or T cells enriched from blood (not recorded which). The sequence derives from a man aged 18 to 29 with acute COVID-19. CDR3 protein: CASSFSVDSNEAEAFF. The CDR3 DNA reads as TGTGCCAGCAGCTTTTCCGTTGACAGCAACGAAGCCGAAGCTTTCTTT.